The next 12 T cell receptor beta chains were all read from a single sample in a study of shared T cell receptors in the human thymus. Sequencing was performed with immunoSEQ multiplex PCR; in TCRdb, only in-frame clones are kept and a portion is missing. This table holds about 710,000 clones, more than 70% found once. The same data also contributed to another study, on human thymus T cells.

Sequences were obtained from thymocytes. These receptors originate from a boy in the first two years of life with a congenital heart defect.

The rearrangement links TRBV5-6 to TRBJ1-2, with a tentative D call TRBD1 (5 bases). The CDR3 is 14 amino acids. Germline V gene lookup returns CDR1 SGHDT and CDR2 YYEEEE. V lost 4 bases to trimming and J lost 8 bases, with 18 bases between them. The CDR3 sequence is CASSGGTARTGYTF. CDR3 DNA sequence: TGTGCCAGCAGCGGAGGGACGGCCCGTACGGGCTACACCTTC.

The gene calls are TRBV9 and TRBJ2-7, with TRBD1 as a possible D gene (6 bases). Germline V lookup: CDR1 SGDLS, CDR2 YYNGEE. V was clipped by 0 bases and J by 0 bases, with 10 bases between them. The CDR3 sequence is 15 residues long. CDR3 protein: CASSVGQEYSYEQYF. The CDR3 nucleotides are TGTGCCAGCAGCGTAGGACAGGAATACTCCTACGAGCAGTACTTC.

A few counts support this clone. The chain has TRBV10-1 and TRBJ1-3, with TRBD1 identical over 7 bases. V lost 10 bases and J lost 2; bases outside the gene matches: 11. This CDR3 contains 15 residues. The germline CDR1 and CDR2 sequences are WNHNN and SYGVQD (reference sequence). The CDR3: CAKGRGAPPGNTIYF. Written as DNA, the CDR3 is TGCGCCAAAGGCAGGGGGGCTCCCCCTGGAAACACCATATATTTT.

This clone showed up just once. J is TRBJ2-1 and V is TRBV29-1, with 8 bases lining up with TRBD1. There are 11 residues in the CDR3. The junction had 4 bases not matched to a gene; V was cut back by 7 bases and J by 8 bases. Germline loops: CDR1 SQVTM, CDR2 ANQGSEA. Written as DNA, the CDR3 is TGCAGCGCAGGGGGCCAAGATGAGCAGTTCTTC. It codes for CSAGGQDEQFF.

The rearrangement joins TRBV4-3 to TRBJ1-2; perhaps TRBD1 as D (5 bases). Trimming pared 5 bases from V and 0 bases from J, leaving 10 bases between. The CDR3 totals 14 residues. The V gene's germline CDR1 is LGHNA and CDR2 YSLEER. The CDR3 spells CASSSTGANYGYTF. In nucleotides, the CDR3 is TGCGCCAGCAGCTCCACAGGAGCTAACTATGGCTACACCTTC.

This chain joins TRBV11-2 and TRBJ1-2; D may be TRBD1 (5 bases). V lost 5 bases and J 3 bases, leaving 10 bases between the germline ends. Germline V lookup: CDR1 SGHAT, CDR2 FQNNGV. This CDR3 is 13 amino acids long. The CDR3 DNA reads TGTGCCAGCAGCCGGACGACAGACTATGGCTACACCTTC. Amino acids: CASSRTTDYGYTF.

This chain joins TRBV15 and TRBJ2-7, with TRBD2 matching 13 bases. V lost 5 bases to trimming and J lost 5 bases; unmatched junction nucleotides: 6. Germline V gene sequence: CDR1 LNHNV, CDR2 YYDKDF (reference sequence). The CDR3 is 15 amino acids. The CDR3 reads CATSGLAGEENEQYF. The CDR3 bases are TGTGCCACCAGCGGACTAGCGGGAGAGGAGAACGAGCAGTACTTC. The entire variable domain, with the rest obtained from reference TRBV15 and TRBJ2-7, is as follows: DAMVIQNPRYQVTQFGKPVTLSCSQTLNHNVMYWYQQKSSQAPKLLFHYYDKDFNNEADTPDNFQSRRPNTSFCFLDIRSPGLGDTAMYLCATSGLAGEENEQYFGPGTRLTVT.

V is TRBV6-5 and J is TRBJ2-2; TRBD2 matches at 8 bases. The CDR3 is 14 amino acids. Trimming took 6 bases from V and 8 from J; bases not matched to a gene: 8. Per the germline V gene, CDR1 is MNHEY and CDR2 is SVGAGI. In nucleotides, the CDR3 is TGTGCCAGCAGCCGCCGGACTAGCACTGGGGAGCTGTTTTTT. Its translation: CASSRRTSTGELFF.

The sample holds a few counts of this clone. The rearrangement joins TRBV6-1 to TRBJ1-6; TRBD1 is a possible D gene (5 bases). CDR1 and CDR2 (germline): MNHNS, SASEGT. Trimming shortened V by 8 bases and J by 13 bases, and 21 bases separated the two germline ends. The CDR3 length is 14 residues. CDR3 DNA sequence: TGTGCCAGCGACCCCGAGCAGGGCAATTTTCCCCTCCACTTT. Residues: CASDPEQGNFPLHF.

This clone has just one count. The chain combines TRBV18 with TRBJ2-2, with 11 nucleotides matching TRBD1. Germline V gene data show CDR1 as KGHSH and CDR2 as LQKENI. V trimming: 2 bases; J trimming: 2 bases; junction bases outside the gene matches: 13. The CDR3 loop spans 20 amino acids. The CDR3 nucleotides read TGTGCCAGCTCACCAAGGGACAGGGGGTGGCAGTTTGCCAACACCGGGGAGCTGTTTTTT. Amino acids: CASSPRDRGWQFANTGELFF.

This chain links TRBV7-2 with TRBJ1-5; TRBD1 aligns across 8 bases. V was pared by 1 base and J by 5 bases, with 7 bases of the junction left unmatched. In germline, CDR1 is SGHTA, CDR2 FQGNSA. CDR3 length: 16 residues. As DNA, the CDR3 is TGTGCCAGCAGCTTAGTGCAGGGGGCGGGAGATCAGCCCCAGCATTTT. Amino acid sequence: CASSLVQGAGDQPQHF.

The rearrangement uses TRBV30 and TRBJ2-7; 7 nucleotides align to TRBD1. The ends lost 5 bases at V and 3 bases at J; junction bases unmatched: 7. Germline V gene data show CDR1 as GTSNPN and CDR2 as SVGIG (reference sequence). The CDR3 totals 13 residues. The CDR3 region is CAWAGTAIYEQYF. The CDR3 DNA is TGTGCCTGGGCCGGGACAGCTATCTACGAGCAGTACTTC. Filled out from reference TRBV30 and TRBJ2-7, the complete variable domain reads SQTIHQWPATLVQPVGSPLSLECTVEGTSNPNLYWYRQAAGRGLQLLFYSVGIGQISSEVPQNLSASRPQDRQFILSSKKLLLSDSGFYLCAWAGTAIYEQYFGPGTRLTVT.